One and the same sample provided the 22 T cell receptor beta chains below, sequenced in a study of blood T cell repertoires in COVID-19. Generated by immunoSEQ multiplex PCR, the TCRdb table keeps only in-frame clones and is missing some. The profile shows about 430,000 clones, about 88% of them singletons. Sequencing was carried out using PBMCs or T cells enriched from blood (not recorded which). The receptor set was obtained from a young woman who had been exposed to COVID-19.

The J gene is TRBJ1-5, the V gene TRBV19; possibly TRBD1 for D (5 bases). The CDR3 has 15 amino acids. Per germline, CDR1 LNHDA and CDR2 SQIVND (reference sequence). The V end lost 5 bases, the J end lost 0 bases, and 11 bases lay between the germline ends. The chain's CDR3 is CASSGGYNSNQPQHF. The CDR3 nucleotides are TGTGCCAGTAGTGGGGGGTATAATAGCAATCAGCCCCAGCATTTT.

The chain employs TRBV5-1 and TRBJ1-5, with TRBD1 identical over 10 bases. V was pared by 0 bases and J by 10 bases, with 7 bases of the junction left unmatched. The V gene's germline CDR1 is SGHRS and CDR2 YFSETQ. The CDR3 is made up of 15 amino acids. The CDR3 region is CASSLVGQGKSPQHF. The CDR3 DNA follows: TGCGCCAGCAGCTTGGTGGGACAGGGGAAATCTCCCCAGCATTTT.

The V call is TRBV11-3, the J call TRBJ2-1; the D is unclear. Between the trimmed V and J ends, which lost 4 bases and 0 bases, there was a span of 16 bases. Germline CDR1 reads SGHNT; CDR2 reads YENEEA. CDR3 length: 17 amino acids. Here the CDR3 reads CASSSHDSYSSYNEQFF. The DNA for the CDR3 is TGTGCCAGCAGCTCACATGACTCCTATAGCTCCTACAATGAGCAGTTCTTC.

The chain carries TRBV5-5 and TRBJ1-2, with no clear D. The V end was cut by 4 bases, the J end by 4 bases, with 20 bases between. The CDR3 loop spans 16 amino acids. CDR1 is SGHKS, CDR2 YYEKEE, per germline (reference sequence). CDR3 coding DNA: TGTGCCAGCAGCCAGGAGGGTGCGGGTCAAGGCTATGGCTACACCTTC. Translating it yields CASSQEGAGQGYGYTF.

There are a few counts of this clone. The chain has TRBV3-1 (or the pseudogene TRBV3-2) and TRBJ1-2; the D gene is possibly TRBD1 (5 bases). Germline CDR1 is LGHDT and CDR2 is YNNKEL (reference sequence). The ends were cut back, 4 bases at V and 2 bases at J, with 20 bases in the middle. The CDR3 runs to 17 residues. DNA for the CDR3: TGTGCCAGCAGCCCCACGGGCCTAATGGGGCCAAACTATGGCTACACCTTC. It is translated as CASSPTGLMGPNYGYTF.

The J gene is TRBJ1-3, the V gene TRBV28; D perhaps matches TRBD1 (5 bases). The CDR3 length is 14 residues. The germline CDR1 and CDR2 sequences are MDHEN and SYDVKM. V lost 5 bases and J lost 2, with 10 bases in between. CDR3 DNA sequence: TGTGCCAGCAGTCCCCCCAGGGCTGGAAACACCATATATTTT. This gives the protein CASSPPRAGNTIYF.

The rearrangement joins TRBV15 to TRBJ2-1, with 13 bases identical to TRBD2. Germline CDR1 and CDR2: LNHNV and YYDKDF (reference sequence). This CDR3 comprises 16 residues. Trimming took 1 base from V and 9 from J; bases not matched to a gene: 6. This CDR3 is CATSRATSGGAGEQFF. CDR3 DNA sequence: TGTGCCACCAGCAGAGCTACTAGCGGGGGGGCCGGTGAGCAGTTCTTC.

V is TRBV4-1 and J is TRBJ1-1; D is perhaps TRBD1 (6 bases). V was clipped by 5 bases and J by 3 bases, with 19 bases between them. The CDR3 covers 16 residues. CDR1 MGHRA and CDR2 YSYEKL come from the germline V gene. CDR3 region: CASSFGTPSRDTEAFF. In DNA form, the CDR3 reads TGCGCCAGCAGCTTCGGGACACCTTCGCGGGACACTGAAGCTTTCTTT.

The CDR3 nucleotides read TGTGCCAGCAACACCGGGAGCCCTTACGAGCAGTACTTC. Protein product: CASNTGSPYEQYF. This chain uses TRBV5-8 with TRBJ2-7; a weak D match, TRBD2 (6 bases). The CDR3 is made up of 13 amino acids. Trimming took 6 bases from V and 4 from J, leaving 14 bases between them. Germline V lookup: CDR1 SGHTS, CDR2 YDEGEE.

J is TRBJ1-2 and V is TRBV18; D is unclear. The CDR3 is 13 residues long. V was shortened by 3 bases and J by 7 bases, with 12 bases between the two germline ends. Per the germline V gene, CDR1 is KGHSH and CDR2 is LQKENI. The DNA of the CDR3 is TGTGCCAGCTCACCGAATCGAGGTTCTGGCTACACCTTC. This translates into CASSPNRGSGYTF.

The chain carries TRBV9 and TRBJ2-7, with TRBD1 identical over 10 bases. With 0 bases clipped from V and 5 bases from J, the junction kept 2 bases outside the gene matches. Per the germline V gene, CDR1 is SGDLS and CDR2 is YYNGEE. This CDR3 is built from 14 residues. CDR3 residues: CASSVGGTGDEQYF. CDR3 in DNA: TGTGCCAGCAGCGTAGGGGGGACAGGGGACGAGCAGTACTTC.

The chain has TRBV19 and TRBJ2-3; tentative D call: TRBD1 (6 bases). This CDR3 is 14 amino acids long. The V end lost 1 base, the J end lost 2 bases, and 7 bases lay between the germline ends. Germline V gene sequence: CDR1 LNHDA, CDR2 SQIVND (reference sequence). The CDR3, as DNA: TGTGCCAGTAGTATAGGGACAGACACAGATACGCAGTATTTT. Translating it yields CASSIGTDTDTQYF.

The chain combines TRBV9 with TRBJ1-2; the D is unclear. The V and J ends lost 0 bases and 3 bases respectively, with 9 bases between them. In germline, CDR1 is SGDLS, CDR2 YYNGEE. This CDR3 has 14 amino acids. Here the CDR3 DNA reads TGTGCCAGCAGCGTAGGTATGAGGGACTATGGCTACACCTTC. Its protein product is CASSVGMRDYGYTF.

This chain connects TRBV7-2 to TRBJ1-1; no firm D call. Germline CDR1 and CDR2: SGHTA and FQGNSA. This CDR3 contains 14 residues. V lost 5 bases and J lost 1, with 11 bases in between. The CDR3 loop is CASSGGPSNTEAFF. CDR3 DNA: TGTGCCAGCAGCGGTGGGCCGTCGAACACTGAAGCTTTCTTT.

J is TRBJ1-4 and V is TRBV7-3, with D perhaps matching TRBD1 (5 bases). V was shortened by 5 bases and J by 8 bases, with 18 bases between the two germline ends. This CDR3 comprises 15 residues. CDR1 and CDR2 from the germline V gene are SGHTA and FQGTGA. CDR3 residues: CASSNGGVPGEKLFF. CDR3 in DNA: TGTGCCAGCAGCAATGGGGGGGTACCCGGAGAAAAACTGTTTTTT.

This clone was counted once. The V and J genes are TRBV9 and TRBJ1-1; 7 positions agree with TRBD1. Germline V gene data show CDR1 as SGDLS and CDR2 as YYNGEE. The CDR3 contains 14 residues. Trimming cost V 3 bases and J 5 bases; bases outside gene matches: 7. As DNA, the CDR3 is TGTGCCAGCAGCGAGAGGGGGCGTGAGACTGAAGCTTTCTTT. Protein: CASSERGRETEAFF.

CDR3: CASSFTDREIGGYTF. CDR3 DNA: TGCGCCAGCAGCTTTACCGACAGGGAAATTGGTGGCTACACCTTC. The genes are TRBV4-3 and TRBJ1-2; 7 bases map to TRBD1. Germline assignment: CDR1 LGHNA and CDR2 YSLEER. The CDR3 has 15 amino acids. V gave up 5 bases and J gave up 7 bases; unmatched junction bases: 13.

This chain links TRBV7-2 with TRBJ1-3; 10 bases line up with TRBD1. The CDR3 length is 13 residues. The germline gives CDR1 SGHTA, CDR2 FQGNSA. The junction had 4 bases not matched to a gene; V was cut back by 6 bases and J by 8 bases. CDR3 bases: TGTGCCAGCAGGGGACAGGGGTTTGACACCATATATTTT. Its translation is CASRGQGFDTIYF.

The chain links TRBV11-3 to TRBJ2-1; TRBD2 matches at 9 bases. The trim removed 0 bases at V and 8 bases at J, leaving 8 bases unmatched. The CDR3 is 16 residues long. CDR1 and CDR2 from the germline V gene are SGHNT and YENEEA. The CDR3, as DNA: TGTGCCAGCAGCTTAGATTTAGGCGGGGGGGCCGATGAGCAGTTCTTC. Translating it yields CASSLDLGGGADEQFF.

The chain combines TRBV6-5 with TRBJ2-5, with 12 bases fitting TRBD2. The CDR3 has 15 residues. Per the germline V gene, CDR1 is MNHEY and CDR2 is SVGAGI. V was pared by 6 bases and J by 7 bases, with 9 bases of the junction left unmatched. CDR3 protein: CASRTRLAGEGTQYF. Here the CDR3 DNA reads TGTGCCAGCAGGACGAGACTAGCGGGGGAGGGGACCCAGTACTTC.

This chain uses TRBV15 with TRBJ2-1, with 14 bases matching TRBD2. Germline CDR1 and CDR2: LNHNV and YYDKDF (reference sequence). The CDR3 is 21 amino acids. V dropped 5 bases and J dropped 0; count of bases not matched to a gene: 15. The CDR3 reads CATSEMGLAGAAFHSYNEQFF. The CDR3 nucleotides are TGTGCCACCAGCGAAATGGGACTAGCGGGAGCCGCATTCCACTCCTACAATGAGCAGTTCTTC.

The chain recombines TRBV4-2 with TRBJ1-5; 8 nucleotides line up with TRBD1. Trimming cost V 6 bases and J 7 bases; bases outside gene matches: 8. In germline, CDR1 is LGHNA, CDR2 YNFKEQ. This CDR3 contains 14 residues. For the CDR3, the DNA is TGTGCCAGCAGTCAGGACAGGGTGGAACAGCCCCAGCATTTT. Protein sequence: CASSQDRVEQPQHF.